This T cell receptor (beta chain) was sequenced during a study of blood T cell repertoires in COVID-19. About the study: Both acute and convalescent COVID-19 samples were obtained from the United States, Italy and Spain. T cells, B-cell-depleted T cells, or PBMCs supplied cDNA or gDNA.

Original handling: Amplification of reference gene primers provided the estimated nucleated cell counts. Sequenced by immunoSEQ multiplex PCR; TCRdb stores in-frame clones only, minus some. V and J calls and clone size are as listed in that table; D and trimming were resolved from the DNA. The data contain roughly 400,000 clones, around nine tenths of them singletons. All enrollees were roughly 18 to 100 years old and from 25 or so US areas. This CDR3 is 13 amino acids long. V was shortened by 9 bases and J by 5 bases, with 14 bases between the two germline ends. Germline V gene data show CDR1 as MDHEN and CDR2 as SYDVKM.

Material: PBMCs or T cells enriched from blood (not recorded which). The TCR originated in a woman between 18 and 30 years old who had been exposed to COVID-19. The rearrangement links TRBV28 to TRBJ1-5; D possibly corresponds to TRBD1 (6 bases). CDR3 amino acids: CASWAGGHQPQHF. DNA for the CDR3: TGTGCCAGTTGGGCGGGGGGGCATCAGCCCCAGCATTTT.